The clone carrying this TCR beta chain was recorded many times. Its specificity is not known. This sample is drawn from a study of identical twins. Whole-study results and caveats: Analyses of zero insertions could be partly confounded by invariant MAIT and iNKT cells.

TCRdb used MiXCR to reprocess the 5' RACE reads, holding one entry per CDR3 protein. The sample carries 600,000 to 850,000 distinct CDR3 sequences, about 18% recorded once. Per the germline V gene, CDR1 is ENHRY and CDR2 is SYGVKD. CDR3 length: 13 residues. V was pared by 6 bases and J by 2 bases, with 3 bases of the junction left unmatched. The same data also went into a second study, on T cells expressing NK-cell markers.

The V call is TRBV10-3, the J call TRBJ1-1; 7 bases match TRBD1. Sequencing used PBMCs. The TCR sequence derives from a woman aged 18-35 years in good health. The CDR3 spells CAIRGDSNTEAFF. CDR3 DNA sequence: TGTGCCATCAGGGGGGACAGCAACACTGAAGCTTTCTTT.